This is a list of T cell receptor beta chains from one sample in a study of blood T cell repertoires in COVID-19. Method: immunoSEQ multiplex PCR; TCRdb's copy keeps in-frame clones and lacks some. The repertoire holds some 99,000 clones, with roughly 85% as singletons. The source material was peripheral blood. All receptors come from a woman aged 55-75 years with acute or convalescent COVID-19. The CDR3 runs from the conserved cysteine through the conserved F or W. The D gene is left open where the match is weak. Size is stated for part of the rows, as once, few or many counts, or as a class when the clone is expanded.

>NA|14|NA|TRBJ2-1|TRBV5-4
TGTGCCAGCAGCCCTGTCGCCTGGCGGGGTGAGCAGTTCTTC
CASSPVAWRGEQFF
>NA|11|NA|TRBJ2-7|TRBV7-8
TGTGCCAGCAGCACCTCCAGCGAGCAGTACTTC
CASSTSSEQYF
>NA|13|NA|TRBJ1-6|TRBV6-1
TGTGCCACTTTACAGGGAAATAATTCACCCCTCCACTTT
CATLQGNNSPLHF
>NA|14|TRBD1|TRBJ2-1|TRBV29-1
TGCAGCGTCCGTACACCTCGACAGGGTTCAAATCAGTTCTTC
CSVRTPRQGSNQFF
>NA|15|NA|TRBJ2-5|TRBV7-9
TGTGCCAGCAGCTTAGTCCCGGGAGCGGGAGAGACCCAGTACTTC
CASSLVPGAGETQYF
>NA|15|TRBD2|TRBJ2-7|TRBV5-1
TGCGCCAGCAGCTTGGCCCTAGCGGGGATTTACGAGCAGTACTTC
CASSLALAGIYEQYF
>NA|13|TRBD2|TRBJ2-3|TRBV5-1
TGCGCCAGCAAACTAGCGGGAGGAGATACGCAGTATTTT
CASKLAGGDTQYF
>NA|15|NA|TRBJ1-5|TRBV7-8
TGTGCCAGCAGCCGGCAGCGGTCGGGCAATCAGCCCCAGCATTTT
CASSRQRSGNQPQHF
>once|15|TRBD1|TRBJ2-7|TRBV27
TGTGCCAGCAGTTTAGTCCCGGGACAGTCCTACGAGCAGTACTTC
CASSLVPGQSYEQYF
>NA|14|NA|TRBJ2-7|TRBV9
TGTGCCAGCAGCGTAGCTGGGAGTCTACACGAGCAGTACTTC
CASSVAGSLHEQYF
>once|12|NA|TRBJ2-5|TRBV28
TGTGCCAGCAGTAACACTGGGGGCACCCAGTACTTC
CASSNTGGTQYF
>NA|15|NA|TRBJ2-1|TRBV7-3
TGTGCCAGCAGCTTATCGGGGACACCTTACAATGAGCAGTTCTTC
CASSLSGTPYNEQFF
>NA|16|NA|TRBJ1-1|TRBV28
TGTGCCAGCAGTCCCGAGGAGGGTTTGAGGAACACTGAAGCTTTCTTT
CASSPEEGLRNTEAFF
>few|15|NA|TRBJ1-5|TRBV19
TGTGCCAGTAGTTCAGGCGGAGGATACAATCAGCCCCAGCATTTT
CASSSGGGYNQPQHF
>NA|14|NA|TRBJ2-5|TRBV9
TGTGCCAGCAGCGTAGGTCCAAACCGGGAGACCCAGTACTTC
CASSVGPNRETQYF
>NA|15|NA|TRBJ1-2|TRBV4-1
TGCGCCAGCAGGTCTACCTCGACGGGAAACTATGGCTACACCTTC
CASRSTSTGNYGYTF
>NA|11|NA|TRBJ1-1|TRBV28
TGTGCCAGCAGTTTCTACACTGAAGCTTTCTTT
CASSFYTEAFF
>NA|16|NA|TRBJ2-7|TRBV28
TGTGCCAGCAGCACTAATGGGATCGGGGTCTCCTACGAGCAGTACTTC
CASSTNGIGVSYEQYF
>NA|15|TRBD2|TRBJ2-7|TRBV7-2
TGTGCCAGCAGCATCGGGACTAGCGGGAGGGCGGTGCAGTACTTC
CASSIGTSGRAVQYF
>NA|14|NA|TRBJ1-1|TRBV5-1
TGCGCCAGCAGCTTGGGCTCAGGGGTACGAGAAGCTTTCTTT
CASSLGSGVREAFF
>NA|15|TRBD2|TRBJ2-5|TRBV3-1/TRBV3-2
TGTGCCAGCAGCCAAGAGGGGGAGCGGGGGGGTACCCAGTACTTC
CASSQEGERGGTQYF
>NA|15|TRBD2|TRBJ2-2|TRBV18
TGTGCCAGCTCAGCGGGACTAGCGAGAACCGGGGAGCTGTTTTTT
CASSAGLARTGELFF
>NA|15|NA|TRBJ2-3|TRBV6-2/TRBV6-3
TGTGCCAGCAGTTACGGGGCGGGGAGCACAGATACGCAGTATTTT
CASSYGAGSTDTQYF
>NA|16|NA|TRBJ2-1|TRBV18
TGTGCCAGCTCACCACTTCTGAGGGGGACCTACAATGAGCAGTTCTTC
CASSPLLRGTYNEQFF
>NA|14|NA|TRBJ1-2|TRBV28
TGTGCCAGCAGTTTAAGCGGGGCGGGCTATGGCTACACCTTC
CASSLSGAGYGYTF
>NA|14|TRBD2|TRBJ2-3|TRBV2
TGTGCCAGCAAGACTAGCGGGGGCACAGATACGCAGTATTTT
CASKTSGGTDTQYF
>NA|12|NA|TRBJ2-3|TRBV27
TGTGCCAGCATGCTGCGGGGGCTTCCCCAGTATTTT
CASMLRGLPQYF
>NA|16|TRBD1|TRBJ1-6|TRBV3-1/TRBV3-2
TGTGCCAGCAGCCCCGGACAGGGTTCCTATAATTCACCCCTCCACTTT
CASSPGQGSYNSPLHF
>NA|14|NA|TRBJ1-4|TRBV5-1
TGCGCCAGCAGCTTCGGAGCCACTAATGAAAAACTGTTTTTT
CASSFGATNEKLFF
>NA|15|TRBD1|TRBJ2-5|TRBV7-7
TGTGCTAGCAGCCACAGGCCAGGGGGCGCAGAGACCCAGTACTTC
CASSHRPGGAETQYF
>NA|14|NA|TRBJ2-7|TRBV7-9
TGTGCCAGCAGCCCCGACAGGCCTATGGACGAGCAGTACTTC
CASSPDRPMDEQYF
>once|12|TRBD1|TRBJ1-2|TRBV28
TGTGCCACCGGGGACAGGGTTAGTGGCTACACCTTC
CATGDRVSGYTF